A single sample gave rise to the 10 T cell receptor beta chains below, sequenced in a study of Graves' ophthalmopathy and Graves' hyperthyroidism. Amplification of TCR beta CDR3 regions used RNA transcripts. RT-PCR in the first round used HTBI primers; a second-round multiplex PCR followed. TCRdb reprocessed the multiplex PCR reads via MiXCR and lists one record per CDR3 protein. The sample lists about 160,000 distinct CDR3 sequences, roughly two fifths occurring once. The sequencing input was peripheral blood. These receptors were collected from a young man with Graves' ophthalmopathy.

The table lists this clonotype with many counts. The gene calls are TRBV2 and TRBJ2-7, with D unclear. The CDR3 totals 13 residues. Looked up from germline, CDR1 is SNHLY and CDR2 is FYNNEI. V dropped 3 bases and J dropped 5 bases, with 11 bases sitting between them. CDR3 residues: CASSDGPSDEQYF. The DNA of the CDR3 is TGTGCCAGCAGTGACGGGCCCTCGGACGAGCAGTACTTC.

Ten or more counts support this clonotype. Since a much larger clone is just one base distant, this may be a read error. This chain joins TRBV20-1 and TRBJ2-5; 10 nucleotides agree with TRBD2. Germline V CDR1 and CDR2: DFQATT, SNEGSKA (reference sequence). Losses at the gene ends were 0 bases for V and 9 bases for J; bases not matched to a gene: 13. The CDR3 is 16 residues long. The CDR3 bases are TGCAGTGCTAGAGATTACGGGACTAGCGAGGTTGAGGCCCAGTACTTC. Protein: CSARDYGTSEVEAQYF.

V is TRBV6-1 and J is TRBJ2-7, with D maybe TRBD1 (6 bases). V was clipped by 3 bases and J by 7 bases, with 19 bases between them. Per the germline V gene, CDR1 is MNHNS and CDR2 is SASEGT. This CDR3 is built from 15 residues. CDR3 region: CASSETGVTYVEQYF. The CDR3 DNA reads TGTGCCAGCAGTGAGACAGGCGTAACCTACGTAGAGCAGTACTTC.

This clonotype was seen only a few times. This chain uses TRBV6-5 with TRBJ2-7; a weak D match, TRBD2 (6 bases). Germline loops: CDR1 MNHEY, CDR2 SVGAGI. CDR3 length equals 14 residues. The V and J ends lost 4 bases and 4 bases respectively, with 14 bases between them. The CDR3 sequence: CASSLARRGYEQYF. CDR3 in DNA: TGTGCCAGCAGTTTGGCACGGCGGGGTTACGAGCAGTACTTC.

The J gene is TRBJ2-7, the V gene TRBV12-3 or TRBV12-4; D unclear. CDR3 length: 14 amino acids. Trimming took 4 bases from V and 6 from J, leaving 16 bases between them. In DNA form, the CDR3 reads TGTGCCAGCAGTTCCACCGGGCTCTCAGGCGAGCAGTACTTC. This sequence encodes CASSSTGLSGEQYF.

Ten or more counts support this clonotype. The rearrangement links TRBV25-1 to TRBJ1-1; a weak D match, TRBD1 (5 bases). The germline V and J ends were trimmed by 3 bases and 5 bases, with 10 bases remaining between them. From germline, CDR1 is MGHDK and CDR2 SYGVNS. This CDR3 contains 13 residues. CDR3 sequence reads: CASSDGAGTEAFF. CDR3 sequence (DNA): TGTGCCAGCAGTGACGGGGCTGGGACTGAAGCTTTCTTT.

This chain joins TRBV7-9 and TRBJ2-5; D ambiguous. Trimming pared 6 bases from V and 4 bases from J, leaving 15 bases between. The CDR3 sequence is 14 residues long. Per the germline V gene, CDR1 is SEHNR and CDR2 is FQNEAQ (reference sequence). The CDR3 region is CASRRAKPTETQYF. The DNA for the CDR3 is TGTGCCAGCAGAAGGGCCAAACCCACAGAGACCCAGTACTTC.

This clonotype was recorded at least ten times. The rearrangement joins TRBV6-1 to TRBJ1-2; tentatively, D is TRBD1 (6 bases). The CDR3 extends over 13 amino acids. The V gene's germline CDR1 is MNHNS and CDR2 SASEGT. Between the trimmed V and J ends, which lost 5 bases and 2 bases, there was a span of 9 bases. The CDR3 loop is CASSKQGNYGYTF. CDR3 in DNA: TGTGCCAGCAGTAAACAGGGAAACTATGGCTACACCTTC.

In its sample, this clonotype was seen many times. The rearrangement uses TRBV28 and TRBJ1-2; D gene uncertain. The germline V and J ends were trimmed by 2 bases and 1 base, with 8 bases remaining between them. The CDR3 sequence is 14 residues long. Germline V gene sequence: CDR1 MDHEN, CDR2 SYDVKM. CDR3 loop: CASSLVQINYGYTF. The CDR3 DNA is TGTGCCAGCAGTTTAGTCCAGATTAACTATGGCTACACCTTC.

The chain is built from TRBV29-1 and TRBJ2-7; D is perhaps TRBD2 (6 bases). Trimming took 1 base from V and 6 from J, leaving 10 bases between them. The CDR3 loop spans 12 amino acids. Looked up from germline, CDR1 is SQVTM and CDR2 is ANQGSEA. DNA for the CDR3: TGCAGCGTTGAAGCGGGAGAGGTCGAGCAGTACTTC. It yields the protein CSVEAGEVEQYF.